This T cell receptor beta chain originates from a study of shared clonotypes between healthy human individuals. CD45RO-negative cells were positively selected for CCR7, leaving out terminally differentiated effector memory CD45RA+ cells. Per the germline V gene, CDR1 is SGHNT and CDR2 is YENEEA. V shed 5 bases and J 2 bases; nucleotides not matched to a gene: 12. This CDR3 is built from 18 residues. TCRdb's table, derived via immunoSEQ multiplex PCR, lists solely in-frame clones and lacks some. This sample yields approximately 720,000 clones, of which 92% are seen a single time; 24% belongs to the top ten.

V is TRBV11-3 and J is TRBJ2-1; 10 bases map to TRBD2. The sequenced sample consisted of naive CD8+ T cells sorted from blood. The source of this sequence is a man under 40 in good health. Here the CDR3 reads CASSPRPGLAITYNEQFF. The CDR3 nucleotides are TGTGCCAGCAGCCCGAGGCCGGGACTAGCGATAACCTACAATGAGCAGTTCTTC.